The clone carrying this T cell receptor beta chain was seen only a few times. This sample was taken from a study of tumor-infiltrating lymphocytes in oesophageal squamous cell carcinoma. Germline values: CDR1 ENHRY, CDR2 SYGVKD. V was trimmed by 0 bases and J by 10 bases, leaving 13 bases between them. This CDR3 has 14 amino acids. Using its own MiXCR run on the PCR reads, TCRdb lists one record per CDR3 protein. Here the sample spans fewer than 4,500 distinct CDR3 sequences, 13% to 15% being singletons. The specimen was esophageal tumor tissue. The receptor comes from a male donor with esophageal squamous cell carcinoma. The V and J genes are TRBV10-3 and TRBJ2-1, with D tentatively TRBD1 (6 bases). This chain's CDR3 is CAISESLGAHEQFF. Here the CDR3 DNA reads TGTGCCATCAGTGAGTCGCTGGGGGCCCACGAGCAGTTCTTC.